Only one count was recorded for the clone carrying this T cell receptor beta chain. This sample is drawn from a study of blood T cell repertoires in COVID-19. Study context: Italy, Spain and the United States were the sources of the convalescent and acute COVID-19 samples. Sources were T cells, B-cell-depleted T cells, or PBMCs; the material itself was cDNA or gDNA.

Original handling: Cell counts per sample came from amplifying reference gene primers. TCRdb's copy holds only in-frame clones and misses some; the assay was immunoSEQ multiplex PCR. V and J calls and clone size are copied from that table; D and trimming were computed from the DNA. The repertoire consists of about 53,000 clones, with 65% to 85% occurring once and the leading ten covering about 15%. Material for sequencing was peripheral blood. The TCR sequence derives from a human donor with active or convalescent COVID-19. The donor label of this sample is uncertain.

The DNA for the CDR3 is TGTGCCAGCAGCCCCCGCGGGCAAAGCTCGGCTATGCCGCCGCCAAACACCTTC. Translated, it gives CASSPRGQSSAMPPPNTF. The chain carries TRBV28 and TRBJ1-2, with D hard to call. The CDR3 is 18 residues long. V was clipped by 6 bases and J by 12 bases, with 35 bases between them. The germline gives CDR1 MDHEN, CDR2 SYDVKM.